This T cell receptor (beta chain) emerged from a study of blood T cell repertoires in COVID-19. Turning to the study itself: Samples representing acute and convalescent COVID-19 were sourced from the United States, Italy and Spain.

This clone was seen only a few times. Repertoires were generated with immunoSEQ multiplex PCR, while TCRdb's copy carries only in-frame clones and drops some. The table has under 95,000 clones, roughly four fifths seen once; the top ten hold approximately 2%. V lost 6 bases, J lost 1 base, and 12 bases lay in between. CDR1 MDHEN and CDR2 SYDVKM come from the germline V gene. This CDR3 is 14 amino acids long. The chain has TRBV28 and TRBJ2-5; D is ambiguous. The specimen sequenced was peripheral blood. This clonotype was sampled from an older woman with acute or convalescent COVID-19. CDR3 DNA: TGTGCCAGCAGCCCCGTCGAAGCCCAAGAGACCCAGTACTTC. Translated, it gives CASSPVEAQETQYF.